This T cell receptor beta chain was recorded in a study of preoperative IRX-2 immunotherapy in early breast cancer. Clones were sequenced by immunoSEQ multiplex PCR, and TCRdb holds only the in-frame ones, with some missing. The sample contains 30,000 to 45,000 clones, roughly 82% of which appear only once. J was trimmed by 5 bases and V by 4 bases; bases with no gene match: 5. The CDR3 is 16 amino acids. Germline V lookup: CDR1 MGHDK, CDR2 SYGVNS. As to treatment: preoperative locoregional IRX-2 cytokine immunotherapy. Preoperative locoregional IRX-2 cytokine immunotherapy was tested in the phase Ib source study.

The V call is TRBV25-1, the J call TRBJ2-7; 16 bases map to TRBD2. Sequenced material: lymph node tissue, taken after IRX-2 immunotherapy. The sequence was obtained from a human donor with breast cancer. The CDR3 is CASSGFGTSGGDEQYF. DNA of the CDR3: TGTGCCAGCAGTGGATTCGGGACTAGCGGGGGGGACGAGCAGTACTTC.